A selection of T cell receptor beta chains follows, all from one sample in a study of CD8 T cells in ankylosing spondylitis. TCRdb passed the 5' RACE reads through MiXCR, listing each CDR3 protein once. The repertoire includes 85,000 to 100,000 distinct CDR3 sequences, roughly 8% of them detected once, and approximately 9.9% sits in the top ten. Sequencing used blood, either unsorted or a sorted T cell fraction (not recorded which). The receptors originated from a male donor with ankylosing spondylitis or in good health (not recorded which). The CDR3 runs from the conserved cysteine through the conserved F or W. The order of the fields is D gene, V gene, CDR3 length, J gene, clone size, CDR3 protein, CDR3 DNA. D genes are given only for firm matches. Not every row has a clone size; where given, it reads once, few, many or a size class.

>.|TRBV20-1|12|TRBJ2-1|many
CSAKVAKNEQFF
TGCAGTGCTAAGGTTGCAAAAAATGAGCAGTTCTTC
>.|TRBV4-2|15|TRBJ2-3|many
CASTRWYGGTDTQYF
TGTGCCAGCACCCGGTGGTACGGGGGCACAGATACGCAGTATTTT
>.|TRBV7-9|14|TRBJ2-3|.
CASSPWSSTDTQYF
TGTGCCAGCAGCCCATGGAGTAGCACAGATACGCAGTATTTT
>.|TRBV12-3/TRBV12-4|12|TRBJ2-5|many
CASSFTDTAQYF
TGTGCCAGCAGTTTCACAGATACGGCCCAGTACTTC
>TRBD1|TRBV5-1|17|TRBJ1-5|many
CASSPKDRGISNQPQHF
TGCGCCAGCAGCCCAAAGGACAGGGGGATTAGCAATCAGCCCCAGCATTTT
>.|TRBV30|14|TRBJ1-4|many
CAWSLGGGTRKLFF
TGTGCCTGGAGTCTCGGAGGGGGTACCCGAAAACTGTTTTTT
>TRBD1|TRBV7-2|15|TRBJ1-5|many
CASSFGTASNQPQHF
TGTGCCAGCAGCTTTGGGACAGCCAGCAATCAGCCCCAGCATTTT
>TRBD1|TRBV4-3|17|TRBJ2-3|many
CASSSLAGQGSTDTQYF
TGCGCCAGCAGCTCCCTGGCGGGACAGGGGAGCACAGATACGCAGTATTTT
>TRBD1|TRBV6-2/TRBV6-3|13|TRBJ2-7|.
CASTKDRGYEQYF
TGTGCCAGCACCAAGGACAGGGGCTACGAGCAGTACTTC
>TRBD2|TRBV4-3|15|TRBJ2-1|.
CASSPSGRLPNEQFF
TGCGCCAGCAGTCCGAGCGGGAGGTTGCCCAATGAGCAGTTCTTC
>TRBD2|TRBV5-1|15|TRBJ2-1|many
CASSFRQRGYNEQFF
TGCGCCAGCAGCTTTCGACAGCGGGGCTACAATGAGCAGTTCTTC
>.|TRBV29-1|14|TRBJ2-7|many
CSAGRDRASYEQYF
TGCAGCGCCGGACGGGACCGGGCATCCTACGAGCAGTACTTC
>.|TRBV23-1|17|TRBJ2-7|.
CASTTNRKQPHFYEQYF
TGCGCCAGCACCACCAATCGAAAGCAGCCCCACTTCTACGAGCAGTACTTC
>.|TRBV20-1|15|TRBJ2-7|many
CSAHSMRTESYEQYF
TGCAGTGCCCACTCTATGAGGACAGAGAGTTACGAGCAGTACTTC
>.|TRBV5-1|15|TRBJ1-4|many
CASSLAAAPNEKLFF
TGCGCCAGCAGCTTGGCGGCAGCGCCGAATGAAAAACTGTTTTTT
>.|TRBV3-1|13|TRBJ2-7|few
CASSPIDTYEQYF
TGTGCCAGCAGCCCCATTGATACCTACGAGCAGTACTTC
>.|TRBV11-2|12|TRBJ1-4|many
CASSSSGEKLFF
TGTGCCAGCAGCTCTTCGGGTGAAAAACTGTTTTTT
>TRBD1|TRBV12-3/TRBV12-4|15|TRBJ1-1|many
CASSHPDRANTEAFF
TGTGCCAGCAGTCATCCGGACAGGGCGAACACTGAAGCTTTCTTT
>TRBD2|TRBV9|13|TRBJ2-1|.
CASSSGTSPEQFF
TGTGCCAGCAGCTCCGGGACTAGTCCGGAGCAGTTCTTC
>.|TRBV20-1|16|TRBJ2-1|many
CSAGLDPVGPYNEQFF
TGCAGTGCTGGCCTAGACCCCGTGGGGCCATACAATGAGCAGTTCTTC
>.|TRBV5-4|14|TRBJ2-5|few
CASSLRTTQETQYF
TGTGCCAGCAGCCTCAGGACAACACAAGAGACCCAGTACTTC
>.|TRBV7-9|15|TRBJ2-1|many
CASSLIQGLYNEQFF
TGTGCCAGCAGCTTAATCCAGGGTCTCTACAATGAGCAGTTCTTC
>TRBD2|TRBV12-5|15|TRBJ2-1|many
CASGWGGLTYNEQFF
TGTGCTAGTGGTTGGGGGGGACTAACTTACAATGAGCAGTTCTTC
>TRBD2|TRBV20-1|17|TRBJ2-3|many
CSARGLAGLGGTDTQYF
TGCAGTGCTAGGGGGCTAGCGGGACTGGGGGGCACAGATACGCAGTATTTT
>TRBD2|TRBV20-1|13|TRBJ2-1|many
CSAGRLAANEQFF
TGCAGTGCTGGGCGGCTAGCGGCCAATGAGCAGTTCTTC
>TRBD1|TRBV3-1|14|TRBJ2-7|.
CASSSGTGFYEQYF
TGTGCCAGCAGCTCCGGGACAGGGTTCTACGAGCAGTACTTC
>.|TRBV19|14|TRBJ2-7|many
CASSIPGAPHEQYF
TGTGCCAGTAGTATACCGGGGGCCCCCCACGAGCAGTACTTC
>.|TRBV7-2|13|TRBJ2-3|many
CASSLYGTDTQYF
TGTGCCAGCAGCTTGTACGGCACAGATACGCAGTATTTT
>TRBD2|TRBV12-3/TRBV12-4|15|TRBJ2-5|.
CASSSGFSGGQTQYF
TGTGCCAGCAGTTCTGGGTTTAGCGGGGGGCAGACCCAGTACTTC
>.|TRBV11-2|14|TRBJ2-7|many
CASSRDGSSYEQYF
TGTGCCAGCAGCCGGGACGGAAGCTCCTACGAGCAGTACTTC
>TRBD2|TRBV5-4|15|TRBJ2-5|once
CASSFVLAGTEAQYF
TGTGCCAGCAGCTTTGTGTTAGCGGGGACCGAGGCCCAGTACTTC
>.|TRBV7-9|16|TRBJ2-3|few
CASSSPFHFLTDTQYF
TGTGCCAGCAGCTCACCCTTCCACTTCCTCACAGATACGCAGTATTTT
>.|TRBV12-5|14|TRBJ1-1|many
CASAPGQENTEAFF
TGTGCTAGTGCCCCGGGACAAGAGAACACTGAAGCTTTCTTT
>.|TRBV5-1|16|TRBJ2-4|many
CASSLEDSLAKNIQYF
TGCGCCAGCAGCTTGGAGGACTCCCTAGCCAAAAACATTCAGTACTTC
>.|TRBV7-8|19|TRBJ1-5|many
CASSLNGQGNPGSNQPQHF
TGTGCCAGCAGCTTAAATGGGCAGGGTAATCCTGGGAGCAATCAGCCCCAGCATTTT
>.|TRBV12-3/TRBV12-4|12|TRBJ1-5|many
CASRIEWQPQHF
TGTGCCAGCAGGATAGAATGGCAGCCCCAGCATTTT
>.|TRBV7-3|13|TRBJ2-3|many
CASSLTTTDTQYF
TGTGCCAGCAGCTTAACCACCACAGATACGCAGTATTTT